This TCR beta chain stems from a study of T cells after yellow fever vaccination. Study details: Preparation of the low-cell-number fractions used SMART-Seq v4 Ultra Low Input.

The germline CDR1 and CDR2 sequences are SGHKS and YYEKEE (reference sequence). This CDR3 is built from 17 residues. V was cut by 6 bases and J by 0 bases, with 16 bases left in between. Regarding this clonotype: No antigen is known for it.

Template-switching 5'RACE yielded the TCR cDNA; a universal primer site and UMIs were added in the process. TCRdb reprocessed the 5' RACE reads via MiXCR and lists one record per CDR3 protein. The table lists about 580,000 distinct CDR3 sequences, approximately 16% of them singletons, with 17% in the top ten. Study-level findings and limits: The secondary response showed a weaker magnitude and a faster peak, day 5 versus 15.

This sequence originates from a man between 18 and 29 years old who received the YFV17D yellow fever vaccine. This specimen consisted of PBMCs, obtained 5 to 6 days after the first yellow fever vaccination. J is TRBJ1-6 and V is TRBV5-5, with unresolved D. In nucleotides, the CDR3 is TGTGCCAGCACGAACCGGGAGCCAAGCTCCTATAATTCACCCCTCCACTTT. This gives the protein CASTNREPSSYNSPLHF.